Below are 31 T cell receptor beta chains sequenced from a single sample in a study of blood T cell repertoires in COVID-19. Only in-frame clones appear in the TCRdb table, and some are missing; sequencing was by immunoSEQ multiplex PCR. The sample records more than 80,000 clones, around four fifths being singletons. Material for sequencing was peripheral blood. The receptors shown here come from a human donor in a cohort sampled during active COVID-19.

The rearrangement uses TRBV5-1 and TRBJ2-3; D is unresolved. Germline V gene sequence: CDR1 SGHRS, CDR2 YFSETQ. The V and J ends lost 4 bases and 3 bases respectively, with 18 bases between them. CDR3 length equals 16 residues. CDR3 residues: CASSQTAKSSTDTQYF. CDR3 nucleotide sequence: TGCGCCAGCAGCCAAACCGCGAAATCCTCTACAGATACGCAGTATTTT.

This clone was seen a single time. The chain employs TRBV19 and TRBJ2-1, with D perhaps matching TRBD2 (6 bases). The CDR3 spans 12 residues. In germline, CDR1 is LNHDA, CDR2 SQIVND (reference sequence). Trimming removed 7 bases at V and 15 bases at J, with 19 bases between. The CDR3 protein is CASTDTSWVMFF. The CDR3 DNA is TGTGCCAGTACGGATACTAGCTGGGTTATGTTCTTC.

This chain links TRBV19 with TRBJ2-2, with D maybe TRBD2 (6 bases). The CDR3 is 16 residues long. CDR1 is LNHDA and CDR2 is SQIVND in the germline V gene (reference sequence). The V end lost 5 bases, the J end lost 5 bases, and 18 bases lay between the germline ends. The DNA for the CDR3 is TGTGCCAGTAGTCCAAATAGGGTCAGCGGGACCGGGGAGCTGTTTTTT. Translating it yields CASSPNRVSGTGELFF.

This clone was observed a few times. The sample contains more than one DNA sequence encoding this CDR3. The rearrangement uses TRBV28 and TRBJ1-2, with 7 nucleotides matching TRBD1. V gave up 8 bases and J gave up 8 bases; unmatched junction bases: 5. This CDR3 has 11 residues. Germline V gene data show CDR1 as MDHEN and CDR2 as SYDVKM. The CDR3 region has the DNA TGTGCCAGCTCGAGGGGGCGCGGCTACACCTTC. Protein product: CASSRGRGYTF.

V is TRBV5-1 and J is TRBJ2-2; 12 nucleotides line up with TRBD2. The CDR3 extends over 17 amino acids. With 3 bases clipped from V and 7 bases from J, the junction kept 10 bases outside the gene matches. CDR1 is SGHRS and CDR2 is YFSETQ in the germline V gene. The CDR3 loop is CASSSTSGGLQGGELFF. DNA of the CDR3: TGCGCCAGCAGCTCCACTAGCGGGGGGCTCCAGGGCGGGGAGCTGTTTTTT.

The J gene is TRBJ2-5, the V gene TRBV28, with 10 bases lining up with TRBD1. The CDR3 spans 14 residues. The V and J ends lost 3 bases and 4 bases, in that order; junction bases with no gene match: 2. Germline loops: CDR1 MDHEN, CDR2 SYDVKM. The CDR3 region has the DNA TGTGCCAGCAGTTTGGGGACAGGGGTAGAGACCCAGTACTTC. It is translated as CASSLGTGVETQYF.

This clone was recorded once. The rearrangement links TRBV18 to TRBJ2-2; 7 bases agree with TRBD2. CDR1 is KGHSH, CDR2 LQKENI, per germline. V dropped 6 bases and J dropped 4; count of bases not matched to a gene: 11. The CDR3 consists of 16 residues. CDR3 sequence reads: CASSETSLYITGELFF. Written as DNA, the CDR3 is TGTGCCAGCTCCGAGACTAGCCTCTATATCACCGGGGAGCTGTTTTTT.

This clone was picked up one time. The chain joins TRBV5-4 to TRBJ2-4; a weak D match, TRBD2 (5 bases). CDR1 is SGHNT, CDR2 YYREEE, per germline (reference sequence). The CDR3 is made up of 17 amino acids. The germline V and J ends were trimmed by 5 bases and 3 bases, with 21 bases remaining between them. The CDR3 coding sequence is TGTGCCAGCAGTCAAGGAAGCGGCGGCGGAGGCAAAAACATTCAGTACTTC. This sequence encodes CASSQGSGGGGKNIQYF.

V and J are TRBV4-1 and TRBJ1-3, with no clear D. CDR1 and CDR2 (germline): MGHRA, YSYEKL. This CDR3 is 17 amino acids long. Trimming removed 0 bases at V and 3 bases at J, with 15 bases between. CDR3 sequence: CASSQDYGGYGGNTIYF. The DNA of the CDR3 is TGCGCCAGCAGCCAAGATTACGGCGGATACGGTGGAAACACCATATATTTT.

The chain combines TRBV28 with TRBJ1-1, with TRBD1 matching over 8 bases. This CDR3 is 16 amino acids long. Trimming at V came to 5 bases and at J to 8 bases, leaving 16 bases not matched to a gene. Germline V gives CDR1 MDHEN, CDR2 SYDVKM. The CDR3 sequence: CASSKSNRGVVQEAFF. CDR3 nucleotides: TGTGCCAGCAGTAAATCGAACAGGGGGGTAGTACAAGAAGCTTTCTTT.

The chain links TRBV3-1 (or the pseudogene TRBV3-2) to TRBJ2-3; D gene unclear. V was cut by 0 bases and J by 8 bases, with 12 bases left in between. The CDR3 covers 14 residues. Looked up from germline, CDR1 is LGHDT and CDR2 is YNNKEL (reference sequence). The CDR3 sequence: CASSQDPTSGTQYF. The DNA for the CDR3 is TGTGCCAGCAGCCAAGATCCAACCTCGGGTACGCAGTATTTT.

This chain uses TRBV7-3 with TRBJ2-3; 10 bases match TRBD2. Germline-derived CDR1 and CDR2 are SGHTA and FQGTGA. The CDR3 extends over 18 amino acids. Unmatched junction bases numbered 10, after V lost 1 base and J lost 3 bases. The CDR3 DNA sequence: TGTGCCAGCAGCTTAAGGGGGATTGGAGCGGGAGGGACAGATACGCAGTATTTT. Translated: CASSLRGIGAGGTDTQYF.

The rearrangement links TRBV6-1 to TRBJ1-6, with D tentatively TRBD1 (5 bases). Germline V lookup: CDR1 MNHNS, CDR2 SASEGT. V gave up 1 base and J gave up 4 bases, with 8 bases separating them. This CDR3 has 15 residues. In DNA form, the CDR3 reads TGTGCCAGCAGTGAAGGTGGGGGGTATAATTCACCCCTCCACTTT. Amino acids: CASSEGGGYNSPLHF.

The rearrangement joins TRBV4-1 to TRBJ1-4, with 7 bases identical to TRBD1. V lost 3 bases, J lost 4 bases, and 8 bases stayed unmatched. This CDR3 contains 16 residues. Germline lookup yields CDR1 MGHRA and CDR2 YSYEKL. CDR3 sequence (DNA): TGCGCCAGCAGCCACATCACAGGGGCGATTAATGAAAAACTGTTTTTT. Protein: CASSHITGAINEKLFF.

The gene calls are TRBV6-5 and TRBJ1-6, with D maybe TRBD1 (6 bases). There are 14 residues in the CDR3. Germline V gene lookup returns CDR1 MNHEY and CDR2 SVGAGI. V was cut by 6 bases and J by 4 bases, with 10 bases left in between. DNA of the CDR3: TGTGCCAGCAGAGCACAGGGATATAATTCACCCCTCCACTTT. Translation gives CASRAQGYNSPLHF.

J is TRBJ1-1 and V is TRBV6-5; 7 bases match TRBD1. There are 15 residues in the CDR3. Germline values: CDR1 MNHEY, CDR2 SVGAGI. J was trimmed by 4 bases and V by 7 bases; bases with no gene match: 12. CDR3 DNA: TGTGCCAGCAAAGGGGGCGGTGGTGGGGTCACTGAAGCTTTCTTT. Translated, it gives CASKGGGGGVTEAFF.

This clone was seen a handful of times. V usage is TRBV27 and J usage is TRBJ1-2; 9 bases are shared with TRBD1. Trimming took 1 base from V and 4 from J; bases not matched to a gene: 7. This CDR3 spans 16 amino acids. Germline lookup yields CDR1 MNHEY and CDR2 SMNVEV (reference sequence). DNA of the CDR3: TGTGCCAGCAGTTTATATGGGACAGGGCCCACCTATGGCTACACCTTC. Amino acid sequence: CASSLYGTGPTYGYTF.

V usage is TRBV7-8 and J usage is TRBJ2-7, with 10 positions matching TRBD1. Trimming at V came to 3 bases and at J to 1 base, leaving 6 bases not matched to a gene. This CDR3 comprises 16 residues. Germline V gene lookup returns CDR1 SGHVS and CDR2 FQNEAQ. CDR3 amino acids: CASSFHWGQGSYEQYF. Here the CDR3 DNA reads TGTGCCAGCAGCTTCCACTGGGGACAGGGGTCCTACGAGCAGTACTTC.

The chain carries TRBV2 and TRBJ2-7, with unresolved D. CDR3 size: 12 residues. V lost 3 bases to trimming and J lost 2 bases, with 5 bases between them. Germline V gene sequence: CDR1 SNHLY, CDR2 FYNNEI. DNA for the CDR3: TGTGCCAGCAGTGAGGCAGCCTACGAGCAGTACTTC. This gives the protein CASSEAAYEQYF. Full variable domain (outside the CDR3, taken from reference TRBV2 and TRBJ2-7): EPEVTQTPSHQVTQMGQEVILRCVPISNHLYFYWYRQILGQKVEFLVSFYNNEISEKSEIFDDQFSVERPDGSNFTLKIRSTKLEDSAMYFCASSEAAYEQYFGPGTRLTVT.

CDR3 nucleotides: TGTGCCAGCAGTAGGGGCGGGGACGGCAATCAGCCCCAGCATTTT. Protein: CASSRGGDGNQPQHF. The genes are TRBV6-5 and TRBJ1-5; tentative D call: TRBD1 (5 bases). The germline CDR1 and CDR2 sequences are MNHEY and SVGAGI. The CDR3 covers 15 residues. V was shortened by 5 bases and J by 2 bases, with 13 bases between the two germline ends.

The chain carries TRBV28 and TRBJ1-5, with a possible D match to TRBD1 (6 bases). This CDR3 is built from 12 residues. Germline loops: CDR1 MDHEN, CDR2 SYDVKM. Trimming took off 6 bases at V and 10 bases at J, with 13 bases between the two ends. The CDR3 bases are TGTGCCAGCAGGAAAACAGGGCGACCCCAGCATTTT. It specifies CASRKTGRPQHF.

This sequence joins TRBV5-6 and TRBJ1-5; 9 bases fit TRBD1. The V segment lost 4 bases and the J segment 7 bases; nucleotides outside the gene matches: 9. This CDR3 comprises 15 residues. Germline CDR1 is SGHDT and CDR2 is YYEEEE. The CDR3 spells CASSQGTGFGQPQHF. Here the CDR3 DNA reads TGTGCCAGCAGCCAGGGGACAGGGTTCGGCCAGCCCCAGCATTTT.

This clone was detected only a few times. The chain links TRBV9 to TRBJ1-6; D may be TRBD1 (5 bases). The CDR3 runs to 14 residues. Trimming removed 6 bases at V and 7 bases at J, with 14 bases between. Germline lookup yields CDR1 SGDLS and CDR2 YYNGEE. The CDR3 region has the DNA TGTGCCAGCACCCAGGGACGGGGGAATTCACCCCTCCACTTT. This encodes CASTQGRGNSPLHF.

The chain is built from TRBV3-1 (or the pseudogene TRBV3-2) and TRBJ1-1; TRBD1 might be the D (6 bases). Germline loops: CDR1 LGHDT, CDR2 YNNKEL (reference sequence). The CDR3 runs 11 residues. The ends were cut back, 5 bases at V and 14 bases at J, with 15 bases in the middle. CDR3 bases: TGTGCCAGCAGCGTCAGACAGGAGAGCTTCTTT. It specifies CASSVRQESFF.

The chain uses TRBV5-1 and TRBJ1-5, with 9 bases that match TRBD1. J was trimmed by 2 bases and V by 3 bases; bases with no gene match: 3. The CDR3 sequence is 15 residues long. Looked up from germline, CDR1 is SGHRS and CDR2 is YFSETQ. As DNA, the CDR3 is TGCGCCAGCAGCTCCACAGGGGGCCGCAATCAGCCCCAGCATTTT. Translation: CASSSTGGRNQPQHF.

The gene calls are TRBV18 and TRBJ2-7; maybe TRBD1 (6 bases). This CDR3 contains 13 residues. The V and J ends lost 3 bases and 7 bases respectively, with 13 bases between them. Germline loops: CDR1 KGHSH, CDR2 LQKENI. CDR3 bases: TGTGCCAGCTCACCGGGACAAACGGGAGAGCAGTACTTC. Translating gives CASSPGQTGEQYF.

J is TRBJ1-2 and V is TRBV18; 8 bases agree with TRBD1. CDR3 size: 17 residues. CDR1 is KGHSH and CDR2 is LQKENI in the germline V gene. Losses at the gene ends were 5 bases for V and 3 bases for J; bases not matched to a gene: 14. CDR3 sequence reads: CASSTGTGFAEDYGYTF. In DNA, the CDR3 is TGTGCCAGCTCAACGGGGACAGGCTTCGCGGAGGACTATGGCTACACCTTC. Full variable domain (remainder filled in from reference TRBV18 and TRBJ1-2): NAGVMQNPRHLVRRRGQEARLRCSPMKGHSHVYWYRQLPEEGLKFMVYLQKENIIDESGMPKERFSAEFPKEGPSILRIQQVVRGDSAAYFCASSTGTGFAEDYGYTFGSGTRLTVV.

The rearrangement links TRBV27 to TRBJ2-7; 7 positions agree with TRBD1. CDR1 and CDR2 (germline): MNHEY, SMNVEV (reference sequence). V dropped 4 bases and J dropped 5; count of bases not matched to a gene: 11. This CDR3 is 15 amino acids long. In DNA form, the CDR3 reads TGTGCCAGCAGTTCCCGGGACAGCTATTGGGACGAGCAGTACTTC. Its translation: CASSSRDSYWDEQYF.

V gene TRBV6-6 combines with J gene TRBJ2-1; no definite D call. The V end was cut by 0 bases, the J end by 6 bases, with 3 bases between. This CDR3 contains 12 residues. CDR1 MNHNY and CDR2 SVGAGI come from the germline V gene (reference sequence). DNA of the CDR3: TGTGCCAGCAGTTACTCCCTCAATGAGCAGTTCTTC. Protein product: CASSYSLNEQFF.

This chain connects TRBV14 to TRBJ2-1; TRBD2 might be the D (7 bases). CDR1 SGHDN and CDR2 FVKESK come from the germline V gene. The CDR3 totals 15 residues. V dropped 0 bases and J dropped 7 bases, with 13 bases sitting between them. The CDR3 loop reads CASSQDIGGGNEQFF. CDR3 DNA sequence: TGTGCCAGCAGCCAAGATATAGGGGGAGGGAATGAGCAGTTCTTC.

The rearrangement uses TRBV28 and TRBJ2-1; 13 positions agree with TRBD2. V shed 6 bases, J shed 9 bases, and the junction held 14 bases outside the gene matches. The CDR3 loop spans 17 amino acids. Germline CDR1 MDHEN, CDR2 SYDVKM. CDR3 nucleotides: TGTGCCAGCAGAGTTTTCGGGACTAGCGGGAAAGGGGGTGAGCAGTTCTTC. Its protein product is CASRVFGTSGKGGEQFF.